Listed below are T cell receptor beta chains from one sample, sequenced in a study of response to subunit inactivated influenza vaccine. Via MiXCR, TCRdb re-called the RT-PCR reads, giving one row per CDR3 protein. The profile shows under 200,000 distinct CDR3 sequences, about an eighth of them singletons. These same data were also listed under a study on T cells expressing NK-cell markers.

Sample: CD8+ T cells sorted from PBMCs, taken approximately 12 days after vaccination. The receptors originated from a man aged 45 to 65 who received an inactivated influenza vaccine. CDR3s include the opening cysteine and the closing phenylalanine or tryptophan. The D gene is left open where the match is weak. Clone size, where shown, is once, few, many, or a class for clones that have expanded.

v_gene: TRBV6-2/TRBV6-3; d_gene: .; abundance: few; j_gene: TRBJ1-2; CDR3nt: TGTGCCAGCAGTTACGTTTCCGCGAACTATGGCTACACCTTC; CDR3aa: CASSYVSANYGYTF
v_gene: TRBV11-1; d_gene: TRBD2; abundance: few; j_gene: TRBJ2-3; CDR3nt: TGTGCCAGCAGCTTCGACGACACTTGGACTAGCGGGGGAGACCCAGATACGCAGTATTTT; CDR3aa: CASSFDDTWTSGGDPDTQYF
v_gene: TRBV10-3; d_gene: TRBD2; abundance: .; j_gene: TRBJ2-5; CDR3nt: TGTGCCATCAGTGAGTTAGGCGGGAGTAAGCGGGAGACCCAGTACTTC; CDR3aa: CAISELGGSKRETQYF
v_gene: TRBV29-1; d_gene: TRBD1; abundance: many; j_gene: TRBJ2-7; CDR3nt: TGCAGCGTTGAAGGGACAGGGGGCATCTACGAGCAGTACTTC; CDR3aa: CSVEGTGGIYEQYF
v_gene: TRBV24-1; d_gene: .; abundance: few; j_gene: TRBJ2-1; CDR3nt: TGTGCCACCAGTGGGGAGCAGGGAGCCGAGAGCTCCTACAATGAGCAGTTCTTC; CDR3aa: CATSGEQGAESSYNEQFF
v_gene: TRBV12-3/TRBV12-4; d_gene: .; abundance: .; j_gene: TRBJ2-5; CDR3nt: TGTGCCAGCAGTCTAAGGCCCGATGGTAAAGAGACCCAGTACTTC; CDR3aa: CASSLRPDGKETQYF
v_gene: TRBV6-2/TRBV6-3; d_gene: .; abundance: .; j_gene: TRBJ2-1; CDR3nt: TGTGCCAGCAACCACGTCGGGGCCTACAATGAGCAGTTCTTC; CDR3aa: CASNHVGAYNEQFF
v_gene: TRBV7-2; d_gene: .; abundance: .; j_gene: TRBJ2-3; CDR3nt: TGTGCCAGCAGCTTAGCTTCACAGGGAGTTGGCAGATCAGATACGCAGTATTTT; CDR3aa: CASSLASQGVGRSDTQYF
v_gene: TRBV6-1; d_gene: TRBD2; abundance: few; j_gene: TRBJ2-1; CDR3nt: TGTGCCAGCAGCCCGGGAAGAGCGGGGGGTCACAATGAGCAGTTCTTC; CDR3aa: CASSPGRAGGHNEQFF
v_gene: TRBV12-3/TRBV12-4; d_gene: TRBD2; abundance: .; j_gene: TRBJ2-1; CDR3nt: TGTGCCAGCAGCGTAGCGGGAGGGTCCTACAATGAGCAGTTCTTC; CDR3aa: CASSVAGGSYNEQFF
v_gene: TRBV7-8; d_gene: .; abundance: .; j_gene: TRBJ1-4; CDR3nt: TGTGCCAGCAGCTTAGGTGGTCAACTGTTTTTT; CDR3aa: CASSLGGQLFF
v_gene: TRBV29-1; d_gene: .; abundance: few; j_gene: TRBJ2-1; CDR3nt: TGCAGCGTTGAAGAGCGGACAGTCCTTTACAATGAGCAGTTCTTC; CDR3aa: CSVEERTVLYNEQFF
v_gene: TRBV28; d_gene: TRBD2; abundance: many; j_gene: TRBJ2-1; CDR3nt: TGTGCCAGCAGTTTACTAGCGGGAGGCTCCTACAATGAGCAGTTCTTC; CDR3aa: CASSLLAGGSYNEQFF
v_gene: TRBV7-8; d_gene: .; abundance: .; j_gene: TRBJ2-1; CDR3nt: TGTGCCAGCAGCTTGTGTTGGAGCAATGAGCAGTTCTTC; CDR3aa: CASSLCWSNEQFF
v_gene: TRBV6-2/TRBV6-3; d_gene: TRBD1; abundance: .; j_gene: TRBJ1-1; CDR3nt: TGTGCCAGCAGTTCCCCACAGGGGATGAACACTGAAGCTTTCTTT; CDR3aa: CASSSPQGMNTEAFF
v_gene: TRBV5-5; d_gene: .; abundance: many; j_gene: TRBJ1-2; CDR3nt: TGTGCCAGCAGCCCCCGGGGGACAAAAAGCAAGGGCTACACCTTC; CDR3aa: CASSPRGTKSKGYTF
v_gene: TRBV28; d_gene: .; abundance: few; j_gene: TRBJ1-5; CDR3nt: TGTGCCAGCAGTTTTGGAGAAACAGTACTTAGCAATCAGCCCCAGCATTTT; CDR3aa: CASSFGETVLSNQPQHF
v_gene: TRBV9; d_gene: TRBD2; abundance: .; j_gene: TRBJ2-7; CDR3nt: TGTGCCAGCAGCGTAGGGGTAGCGGGAAACGAGCAGTACTTC; CDR3aa: CASSVGVAGNEQYF
v_gene: TRBV6-5; d_gene: .; abundance: .; j_gene: TRBJ1-1; CDR3nt: TGTGCCAGCAGTTACTCGTTCGGGGCGAACACTGAAGCTTTCTTT; CDR3aa: CASSYSFGANTEAFF
v_gene: TRBV12-3/TRBV12-4; d_gene: .; abundance: many; j_gene: TRBJ1-1; CDR3nt: TGTGCCAGCAGAACGCCGGGACAAGAAGCTTTCTTT; CDR3aa: CASRTPGQEAFF
v_gene: TRBV5-1; d_gene: TRBD1; abundance: .; j_gene: TRBJ1-1; CDR3nt: TGCGCCAGCAGCGGCTCAGGGGGGAACACTGAAGCTTTCTTT; CDR3aa: CASSGSGGNTEAFF
v_gene: TRBV27; d_gene: TRBD2; abundance: .; j_gene: TRBJ2-5; CDR3nt: TGTGCCAGCAGTTCCACCGGGACTAGCGTTTTAGAGACCCAGTACTTC; CDR3aa: CASSSTGTSVLETQYF
v_gene: TRBV12-3/TRBV12-4; d_gene: .; abundance: many; j_gene: TRBJ2-1; CDR3nt: TGTGCCAGCACTTGGACGTGGCGAGAGCAGTTCTTC; CDR3aa: CASTWTWREQFF
v_gene: TRBV5-1; d_gene: .; abundance: many; j_gene: TRBJ2-3; CDR3nt: TGCGCCAGCAGCTTGAGACAGGCTGGCACAGATACGCAGTATTTT; CDR3aa: CASSLRQAGTDTQYF
v_gene: TRBV15; d_gene: .; abundance: .; j_gene: TRBJ2-3; CDR3nt: TGTGCCACCAGTATGGGGGGCCCAGATACGCAGTATTTT; CDR3aa: CATSMGGPDTQYF
v_gene: TRBV11-2; d_gene: TRBD1; abundance: few; j_gene: TRBJ1-1; CDR3nt: TGTGCCAGCAGCTCATCCACAGGGGGTGGGACTGAAGCTTTCTTT; CDR3aa: CASSSSTGGGTEAFF
v_gene: TRBV24-1; d_gene: .; abundance: .; j_gene: TRBJ1-2; CDR3nt: TGTGCCACCAGTGACCCCGACACCTACTATGGCTACACCTTC; CDR3aa: CATSDPDTYYGYTF
v_gene: TRBV7-9; d_gene: .; abundance: few; j_gene: TRBJ2-1; CDR3nt: TGTGCCAGCAGCTTAGAGACCGGTGTGCAGTTCTTC; CDR3aa: CASSLETGVQFF
v_gene: TRBV7-9; d_gene: .; abundance: many; j_gene: TRBJ1-1; CDR3nt: TGTGCCAGCAGCCCCAATCAATACCGTATTGAAGCTTTCTTT; CDR3aa: CASSPNQYRIEAFF
v_gene: TRBV4-3; d_gene: .; abundance: few; j_gene: TRBJ2-3; CDR3nt: TGCGCCAGCAGCCAAGACGGGGCATCCACAGATACGCAGTATTTT; CDR3aa: CASSQDGASTDTQYF
v_gene: TRBV9; d_gene: .; abundance: many; j_gene: TRBJ2-1; CDR3nt: TGTGCCAGCAGCGCCCATAACAATGAGCAGTTCTTC; CDR3aa: CASSAHNNEQFF
v_gene: TRBV20-1; d_gene: TRBD1; abundance: few; j_gene: TRBJ1-1; CDR3nt: TGCAGTGCATTCCGACAGGGTGAAGCTTTCTTT; CDR3aa: CSAFRQGEAFF
v_gene: TRBV5-6; d_gene: .; abundance: few; j_gene: TRBJ2-7; CDR3nt: TGTGCCAGCTTCTTTGGTCACGAGCAGTACTTC; CDR3aa: CASFFGHEQYF
v_gene: TRBV6-5; d_gene: TRBD2; abundance: few; j_gene: TRBJ2-3; CDR3nt: TGTGCCAGCAGTCACCTCGGACTAGCGGGAGAGGATACGCAGTATTTT; CDR3aa: CASSHLGLAGEDTQYF
v_gene: TRBV10-3; d_gene: .; abundance: many; j_gene: TRBJ1-1; CDR3nt: TGTGCCATCAGTGAGTCGTATCGAGCAGGGCCTAACACTGAAGCTTTCTTT; CDR3aa: CAISESYRAGPNTEAFF
v_gene: TRBV6-1; d_gene: .; abundance: few; j_gene: TRBJ1-5; CDR3nt: TGTGCCAGCAGTGCCCTGTATGTTTTCAATCAGCCCCAGCATTTT; CDR3aa: CASSALYVFNQPQHF
v_gene: TRBV27; d_gene: TRBD2; abundance: .; j_gene: TRBJ2-1; CDR3nt: TGTGCCAGCAGTACCCAGGTCGCTAGCGGGGGCTACAATGAGCAGTTCTTC; CDR3aa: CASSTQVASGGYNEQFF
v_gene: TRBV28; d_gene: TRBD2; abundance: .; j_gene: TRBJ2-1; CDR3nt: TGTGCCAGCAGTCCTAGCGGGAGGACCCACAATGAGCAGTTCTTC; CDR3aa: CASSPSGRTHNEQFF
v_gene: TRBV5-5; d_gene: .; abundance: .; j_gene: TRBJ2-3; CDR3nt: TGTGCCAGCAGCTCAAGAACCGGGGCCGAGACAGATACGCAGTATTTT; CDR3aa: CASSSRTGAETDTQYF
v_gene: TRBV6-5; d_gene: .; abundance: .; j_gene: TRBJ2-2; CDR3nt: TGTGCCAGCAGCTACTCTTGGGAACACACCGGGGAGCTGTTTTTT; CDR3aa: CASSYSWEHTGELFF
v_gene: TRBV27; d_gene: TRBD1; abundance: many; j_gene: TRBJ2-7; CDR3nt: TGTGCCAGCAGTTTACGGGACAGAACCTACGAGCAGTACTTC; CDR3aa: CASSLRDRTYEQYF
v_gene: TRBV5-1; d_gene: .; abundance: few; j_gene: TRBJ2-7; CDR3nt: TGCGCCAGCAGGGGGGAAACGGACGAGCAGTACTTC; CDR3aa: CASRGETDEQYF
v_gene: TRBV29-1; d_gene: .; abundance: .; j_gene: TRBJ2-1; CDR3nt: TGCAGCGTTGAAGATGCGGACGGGAGTTCCTACAATGAGCAGTTCTTC; CDR3aa: CSVEDADGSSYNEQFF
v_gene: TRBV19; d_gene: TRBD1; abundance: .; j_gene: TRBJ1-1; CDR3nt: TGTGCCAGTAGTATAGACCGACAGGGTGGGGTAACGAACACTGAAGCTTTCTTT; CDR3aa: CASSIDRQGGVTNTEAFF
v_gene: TRBV12-3/TRBV12-4; d_gene: TRBD1; abundance: many; j_gene: TRBJ2-1; CDR3nt: TGTGCCAGCAGTTTAACAGGGGGCATTGGGAATGAGCAGTTCTTC; CDR3aa: CASSLTGGIGNEQFF
v_gene: TRBV7-3; d_gene: .; abundance: .; j_gene: TRBJ2-1; CDR3nt: TGTGCCAGCGGCTTAATAGGGGCGGGGACTGAGCAGTTCTTC; CDR3aa: CASGLIGAGTEQFF
v_gene: TRBV15; d_gene: TRBD2; abundance: .; j_gene: TRBJ2-1; CDR3nt: TGTGCCACCATCAACGAGCGGGGGGGCGGCGAGCAGTTCTTC; CDR3aa: CATINERGGGEQFF
v_gene: TRBV7-2; d_gene: TRBD2; abundance: few; j_gene: TRBJ2-3; CDR3nt: TGTGCCAGCAGCTATCAGCGGGGGGGCAGGGGGGATACGCAGTATTTT; CDR3aa: CASSYQRGGRGDTQYF
v_gene: TRBV7-3; d_gene: TRBD2; abundance: .; j_gene: TRBJ2-1; CDR3nt: TGTGCCAGCAGCTTAACTATAACGGGAGGCTTGGATGAGCAGTTCTTC; CDR3aa: CASSLTITGGLDEQFF
v_gene: TRBV4-3; d_gene: .; abundance: many; j_gene: TRBJ2-5; CDR3nt: TGCGCCAGCAGCCCAGGACTTGCGGGAGAGACCCAGTACTTC; CDR3aa: CASSPGLAGETQYF